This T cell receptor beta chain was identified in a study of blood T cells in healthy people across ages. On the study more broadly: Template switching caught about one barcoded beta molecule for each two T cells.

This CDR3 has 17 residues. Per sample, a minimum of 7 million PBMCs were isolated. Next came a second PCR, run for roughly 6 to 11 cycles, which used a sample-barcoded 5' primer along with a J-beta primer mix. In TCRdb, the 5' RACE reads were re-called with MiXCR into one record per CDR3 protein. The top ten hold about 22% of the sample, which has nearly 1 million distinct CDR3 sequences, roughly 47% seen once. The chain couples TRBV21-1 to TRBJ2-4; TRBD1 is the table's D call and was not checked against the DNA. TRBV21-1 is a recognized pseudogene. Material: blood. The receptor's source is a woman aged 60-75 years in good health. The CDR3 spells CASSSVLPRGPGNIQYF. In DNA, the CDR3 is TGTGCCAGCAGCAGCGTACTCCCGAGGGGGCCAGGAAACATTCAGTACTTC.